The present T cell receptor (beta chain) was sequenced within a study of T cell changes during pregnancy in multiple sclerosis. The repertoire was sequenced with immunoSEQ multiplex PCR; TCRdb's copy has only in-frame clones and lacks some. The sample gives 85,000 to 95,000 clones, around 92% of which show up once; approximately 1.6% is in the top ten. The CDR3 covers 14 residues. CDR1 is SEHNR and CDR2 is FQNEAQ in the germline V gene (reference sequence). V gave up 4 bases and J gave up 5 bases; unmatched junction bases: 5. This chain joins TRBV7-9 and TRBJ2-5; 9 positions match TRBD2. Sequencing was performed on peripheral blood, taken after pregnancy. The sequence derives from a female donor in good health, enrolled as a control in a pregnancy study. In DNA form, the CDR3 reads TGTGCCAGCAGCTCGCGGGGGGGCTTGGAGACCCAGTACTTC. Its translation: CASSSRGGLETQYF.